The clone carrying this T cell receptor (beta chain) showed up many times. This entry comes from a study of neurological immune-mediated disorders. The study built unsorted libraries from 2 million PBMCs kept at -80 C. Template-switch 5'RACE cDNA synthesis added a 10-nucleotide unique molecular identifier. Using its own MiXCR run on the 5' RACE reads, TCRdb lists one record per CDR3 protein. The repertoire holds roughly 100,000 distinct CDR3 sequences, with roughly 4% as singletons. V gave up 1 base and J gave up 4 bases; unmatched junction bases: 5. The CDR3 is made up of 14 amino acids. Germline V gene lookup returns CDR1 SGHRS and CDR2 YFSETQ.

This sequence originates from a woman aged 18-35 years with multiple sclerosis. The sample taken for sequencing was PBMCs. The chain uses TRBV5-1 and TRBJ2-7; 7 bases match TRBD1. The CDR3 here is CASSLLGQKYEQYF. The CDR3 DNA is TGCGCCAGCAGCTTGTTGGGACAGAAATACGAGCAGTACTTC.